This TCR beta chain derives from a study of PD-1 blockade in classical Hodgkin lymphoma. Background on the study: Patients were infused with nivolumab 3 mg/kg every 2 weeks.

CDR1 SGHDT and CDR2 YYEEEE come from the germline V gene. V shed 0 bases and J shed 5 bases, with 12 bases lying between them. The CDR3 is 14 residues long. General study points: What caused the repertoire differences, perhaps disease activity or prior therapy, remains undefined. Complete responders had baseline diversity similar to newly diagnosed patients. Healthy donors reportedly exceeded newly diagnosed patients in baseline TCR diversity.

Time point meaning: cycle 4 day 1 (C4D1), after six to seven weeks of nivolumab. Each patient's relapse followed autologous stem cell transplantation, and brentuximab vedotin exposure varied. Thawed PBMCs were the source of CD4+ T cells, purified by magnetic negative selection. Comments on this clone: What it binds is not known.

Produced via immunoSEQ multiplex PCR; TCRdb's table is partial and in-frame only. The sample contains around 27,000 clones, more than 70% of which appear only once. Sample: CD4+ T cells from blood, taken before the fourth cycle of nivolumab. This receptor was taken from a human donor with classical Hodgkin lymphoma. V is TRBV5-6 and J is TRBJ2-7; D might be TRBD1 (5 bases). The chain's CDR3 is CASSLVGQGDEQYF. Here the CDR3 DNA reads TGTGCCAGCAGCTTGGTCGGGCAGGGTGACGAGCAGTACTTC.